What follows are 19 T cell receptor beta chains derived from one specimen sequenced in a study of graft-versus-host responses after intestinal transplantation. The data were produced by immunoSEQ multiplex PCR, yet TCRdb's version contains in-frame clones alone and is incomplete. The sample gives roughly 110,000 clones, 90% to 95% of which show up once; approximately 0.25% is in the top ten. These receptors lack a known antigen. The input for sequencing was unstimulated CD4+ T cells sorted from spleen or lymph node cells, taken before transplant. The receptors were sampled from a human donor who was the organ donor for an intestinal transplant.

This clone was recorded only once. V gene TRBV19 combines with J gene TRBJ2-1; possible D gene TRBD1, 5 bases. The CDR3 runs 14 residues. Trimming removed 3 bases from V and 10 bases from J, with 16 bases in between. From germline, CDR1 is LNHDA and CDR2 SQIVND (reference sequence). The CDR3 sequence is CASSITGPPVEQFF. The CDR3 DNA reads TGTGCCAGTAGTATTACAGGACCGCCTGTGGAGCAGTTCTTC.

This sequence joins TRBV6-5 and TRBJ2-1; D perhaps matches TRBD2 (5 bases). The CDR3 covers 12 residues. Germline V gene sequence: CDR1 MNHEY, CDR2 SVGAGI. V gave up 5 bases and J gave up 6 bases, with 8 bases separating them. CDR3 coding DNA: TGTGCCAGCAGTAGAGGGAGCAATGAGCAGTTCTTC. Its protein product is CASSRGSNEQFF.

The rearrangement uses TRBV2 and TRBJ2-7, with 10 bases that match TRBD1. The CDR3 loop spans 14 amino acids. The V and J ends lost 6 bases and 3 bases, in that order; junction bases with no gene match: 5. Germline assignment: CDR1 SNHLY and CDR2 FYNNEI. CDR3 nucleotide sequence: TGTGCCAGCAGACACCGGGACAGGGGCTACGAGCAGTACTTC. Translation gives CASRHRDRGYEQYF.

V gene TRBV27 combines with J gene TRBJ2-7; the match to TRBD1 covers 7 bases. V was clipped by 5 bases and J by 1 base; unmatched bases: 11. Germline-derived CDR1 and CDR2 are MNHEY and SMNVEV (reference sequence). The CDR3 extends over 16 amino acids. The CDR3 is CASSKGQAYQSYEQYF. The CDR3 DNA reads TGTGCCAGCAGTAAAGGACAGGCCTATCAATCCTACGAGCAGTACTTC.

A single count supports this clone. The rearrangement uses TRBV6-1 and TRBJ1-5; unclear D gene. Germline V gene data show CDR1 as MNHNS and CDR2 as SASEGT. V was shortened by 11 bases and J by 0 bases, with 14 bases between the two germline ends. The CDR3 contains 14 residues. Here the CDR3 DNA reads TGTGCCGGAGCGGTGGGGTATAGCAATCAGCCCCAGCATTTT. Translation gives CAGAVGYSNQPQHF.

This chain links TRBV4-1 with TRBJ2-3; no clear D. V was cut by 3 bases and J by 3 bases, with 7 bases left in between. The CDR3 extends over 13 amino acids. From germline, CDR1 is MGHRA and CDR2 YSYEKL. The CDR3, as DNA: TGCGCCAGCAGCCACGGATATACAGATACGCAGTATTTT. Its translation is CASSHGYTDTQYF.

The chain is built from TRBV4-2 and TRBJ2-2; D not certain. CDR1 LGHNA and CDR2 YNFKEQ come from the germline V gene. This CDR3 contains 14 residues. Trimming shortened V by 1 base and J by 6 bases, and 9 bases separated the two germline ends. The CDR3 loop reads CASSQVAWAGELFF. CDR3 nucleotides: TGTGCCAGCAGCCAAGTGGCGTGGGCCGGGGAGCTGTTTTTT.

The chain combines TRBV5-5 with TRBJ1-2; 8 nucleotides match TRBD1. With V trimmed by 4 bases and J by 4 bases, 3 bases remained unmatched. The length of the CDR3 is 13 residues. Germline V gives CDR1 SGHKS, CDR2 YYEKEE (reference sequence). The CDR3 sequence is CASSPTGGYGYTF. CDR3 nucleotides: TGTGCCAGCAGCCCCACAGGGGGCTATGGCTACACCTTC.

This chain joins TRBV5-1 and TRBJ2-1; 9 nucleotides match TRBD2. J was trimmed by 8 bases and V by 4 bases; bases with no gene match: 13. Germline V gene data show CDR1 as SGHRS and CDR2 as YFSETQ. CDR3 length equals 16 residues. The chain's CDR3 is CASSPTGGRVVDEQFF. For the CDR3, the DNA is TGCGCCAGCAGCCCCACCGGCGGGAGGGTTGTGGATGAGCAGTTCTTC.

This chain connects TRBV6-1 to TRBJ2-7, with 10 bases lining up with TRBD2. The CDR3 is 14 residues long. Looked up from germline, CDR1 is MNHNS and CDR2 is SASEGT. The V and J ends lost 4 bases and 6 bases, in that order; junction bases with no gene match: 6. The CDR3: CASSASPSGSEQYF. The CDR3, as DNA: TGTGCCAGCAGTGCTTCCCCTAGCGGGAGCGAGCAGTACTTC.

The chain is built from TRBV5-5 and TRBJ2-7, with D perhaps TRBD2 (6 bases). Per germline, CDR1 SGHKS and CDR2 YYEKEE (reference sequence). The V end was cut by 0 bases, the J end by 1 base, with 14 bases between. There are 16 residues in the CDR3. In nucleotides, the CDR3 is TGTGCCAGCAGCTTGGTTCCGGGACTGGGGTCCTACGAGCAGTACTTC. Encoded protein: CASSLVPGLGSYEQYF.

V usage is TRBV5-1 and J usage is TRBJ2-2, with 7 bases matching TRBD1. The CDR3 is 17 residues long. From germline, CDR1 is SGHRS and CDR2 YFSETQ. V lost 5 bases and J lost 4; bases outside the gene matches: 14. The CDR3 region is CASSSKQGTRTTGELFF. The DNA of the CDR3 is TGCGCCAGCAGTTCAAAACAGGGGACCCGGACCACCGGGGAGCTGTTTTTT.

The chain is built from TRBV5-1 and TRBJ2-3, with D perhaps matching TRBD2 (6 bases). From germline, CDR1 is SGHRS and CDR2 YFSETQ. The germline V and J ends were trimmed by 1 base and 4 bases, with 10 bases remaining between them. This CDR3 comprises 14 residues. The CDR3 loop is CASSLQTSPDTQYF. The CDR3 coding sequence is TGCGCCAGCAGCTTGCAGACTAGTCCAGATACGCAGTATTTT.

This chain joins TRBV4-3 and TRBJ2-3; 7 bases agree with TRBD2. The CDR3 totals 16 residues. J lost 1 base, V lost 3 bases, and 7 bases had no gene match. Germline V CDR1 and CDR2: LGHNA, YSLEER. CDR3 protein: CASSHRTTSGTDTQYF. The CDR3 bases are TGCGCCAGCAGCCATCGCACCACTAGCGGCACAGATACGCAGTATTTT.

The chain is built from TRBV19 and TRBJ1-1, with no clear D. The length of the CDR3 is 17 residues. Germline CDR1 is LNHDA and CDR2 is SQIVND (reference sequence). V was clipped by 5 bases and J by 0 bases, with 19 bases between them. The CDR3 sequence is CASSSGRQRSMNTEAFF. DNA for the CDR3: TGTGCCAGTAGTTCCGGGAGGCAGCGAAGTATGAACACTGAAGCTTTCTTT.

The chain carries TRBV6-1 and TRBJ2-6, with D possibly matching TRBD1 (5 bases). The CDR3 runs to 14 residues. The germline V gene has CDR1 MNHNS and CDR2 SASEGT. Trimming shortened V by 7 bases and J by 4 bases, and 11 bases separated the two germline ends. CDR3 nucleotides: TGTGCCAGCAAAACAGGCCCCGGGGCCAACGTCCTGACTTTC. It codes for CASKTGPGANVLTF.

This clone was detected once. V and J are TRBV18 and TRBJ2-1; TRBD2 matches at 8 bases. Per the germline V gene, CDR1 is KGHSH and CDR2 is LQKENI. V dropped 2 bases and J dropped 9; count of bases not matched to a gene: 9. The CDR3 has 15 residues. The CDR3 bases are TGTGCCAGCTCACCATTTCACCAGCGGGGGAGTGAGCAGTTCTTC. This codes for CASSPFHQRGSEQFF. The whole variable domain, filled in from reference TRBV18 and TRBJ2-1, reads NAGVMQNPRHLVRRRGQEARLRCSPMKGHSHVYWYRQLPEEGLKFMVYLQKENIIDESGMPKERFSAEFPKEGPSILRIQQVVRGDSAAYFCASSPFHQRGSEQFFGPGTRLTVL.

This rearrangement joins TRBV6-4 to TRBJ1-1; 8 positions match TRBD1. V lost 4 bases and J lost 6; bases outside the gene matches: 7. CDR1 and CDR2 from the germline V gene are MRHNA and SNTAGT. The CDR3 extends over 14 amino acids. CDR3 coding DNA: TGTGCCAGCAGTGTCGCAGGGGGCTCGGCTGAAGCTTTCTTT. It specifies CASSVAGGSAEAFF.

The rearrangement links TRBV13 to TRBJ2-3; the D call may be TRBD1 or TRBD2 (5 bases each). The germline gives CDR1 PRHDT, CDR2 FYEKMQ (reference sequence). Trimming pared 3 bases from V and 3 bases from J, leaving 19 bases between. This CDR3 comprises 17 residues. In DNA, the CDR3 is TGTGCCAGCAGCTTTAAAAGGCAGAGAGGGGTTACAGATACGCAGTATTTT. This gives the protein CASSFKRQRGVTDTQYF.